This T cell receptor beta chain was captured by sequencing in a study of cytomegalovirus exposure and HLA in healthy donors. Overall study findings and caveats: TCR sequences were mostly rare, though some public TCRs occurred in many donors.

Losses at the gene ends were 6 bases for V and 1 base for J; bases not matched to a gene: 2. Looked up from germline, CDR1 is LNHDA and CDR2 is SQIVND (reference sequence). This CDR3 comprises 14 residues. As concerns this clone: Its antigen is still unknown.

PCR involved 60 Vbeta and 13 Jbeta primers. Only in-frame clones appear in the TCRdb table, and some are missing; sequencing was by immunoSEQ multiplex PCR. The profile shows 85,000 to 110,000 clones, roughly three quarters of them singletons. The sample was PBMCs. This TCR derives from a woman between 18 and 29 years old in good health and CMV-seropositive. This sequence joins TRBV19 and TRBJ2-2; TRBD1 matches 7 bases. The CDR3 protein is CASRRDRNTGELFF. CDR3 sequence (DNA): TGTGCCAGTAGACGGGACAGGAACACCGGGGAGCTGTTTTTT.